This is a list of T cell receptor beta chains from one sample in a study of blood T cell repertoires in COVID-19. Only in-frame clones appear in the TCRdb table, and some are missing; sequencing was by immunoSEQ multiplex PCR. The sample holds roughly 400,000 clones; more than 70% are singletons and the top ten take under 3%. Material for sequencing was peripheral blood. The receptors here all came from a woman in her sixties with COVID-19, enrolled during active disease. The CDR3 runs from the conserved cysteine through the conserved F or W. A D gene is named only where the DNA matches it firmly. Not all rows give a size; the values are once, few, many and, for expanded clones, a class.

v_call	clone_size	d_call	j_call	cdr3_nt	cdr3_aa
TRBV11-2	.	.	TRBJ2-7	TGTGCCAGCAGCAGGGGCCCTAGGGAGTACTTC	CASSRGPREYF
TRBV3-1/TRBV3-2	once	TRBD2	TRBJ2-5	TGTGCCAGCAGCCGGCGGGGGGAAGAGACCCAGTACTTC	CASSRRGEETQYF
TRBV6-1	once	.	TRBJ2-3	TGTGCCAGCAGTGAACAGGGTAGGGGACTCACAGATACGCAGTATTTT	CASSEQGRGLTDTQYF
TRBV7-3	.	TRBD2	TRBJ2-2	TGTGCCAGCAGCTTTGTCAGCGGGGGGACCACCGGGGAGCTGTTTTTT	CASSFVSGGTTGELFF
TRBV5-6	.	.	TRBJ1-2	TGTGCCAGCAGCTTAGGCAGGGGAGACTATGGCTACACCTTC	CASSLGRGDYGYTF
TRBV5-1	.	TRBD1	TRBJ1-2	TGCGCCAGCAGCCCCCAGGGGGTCCCCGGGGGCTACACCTTC	CASSPQGVPGGYTF
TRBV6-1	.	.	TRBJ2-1	TGTGCCAGCAGTGAAGAGCCGGACAACGCATATTACAATGAGCAGTTCTTC	CASSEEPDNAYYNEQFF
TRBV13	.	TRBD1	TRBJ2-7	TGTGCCAGCAGCTCCGATTTGGGGGACAGATCCTACGAGCAGTACTTC	CASSSDLGDRSYEQYF
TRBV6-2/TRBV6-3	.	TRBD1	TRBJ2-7	TGTGCCAGCAGTCCCACGAGGGACAGATGGTCCGAGCAGTACTTC	CASSPTRDRWSEQYF
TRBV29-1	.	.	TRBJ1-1	TGCAGCGTTGCTGGAGGGGCGACTGAAGCTTTCTTT	CSVAGGATEAFF
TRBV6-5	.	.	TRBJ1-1	TGTGCCAGCAGTTTTTACGGGGAGGGGGGCACTGAAGCTTTCTTT	CASSFYGEGGTEAFF
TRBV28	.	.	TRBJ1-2	TGTGCCAGCAGTCTGACCTCGGGGGACGGCTACACCTTC	CASSLTSGDGYTF
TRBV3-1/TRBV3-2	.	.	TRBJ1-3	TGTGCCAGCAGCCAAAGTGGCAGCTCTGGAAACACCATATATTTT	CASSQSGSSGNTIYF
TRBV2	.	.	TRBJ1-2	TGTGCCAGCAACAAAGCGGGGGGGCAGAAGGTCTATGGCTACACCTTC	CASNKAGGQKVYGYTF
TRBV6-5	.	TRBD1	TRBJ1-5	TGTGCCAGCAGGGGGACAGGGGGCCTGCATCAGCCCCAGCATTTT	CASRGTGGLHQPQHF
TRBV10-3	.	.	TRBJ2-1	TGTGCCATCAGTGAGTCGAGAGCGTCGGGCAATGAGCAGTTCTTC	CAISESRASGNEQFF
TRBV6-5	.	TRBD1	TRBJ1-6	TGTGCCAGCAGACCCCGGGACAGACCCCCTTCACCCCTCCACTTT	CASRPRDRPPSPLHF
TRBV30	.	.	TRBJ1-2	TGTGCCTGGAGGGTAACCGGGACAATCTATGGCTACACCTTC	CAWRVTGTIYGYTF
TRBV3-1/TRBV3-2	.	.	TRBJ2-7	TGTGCCAGCAGCCAAGGACTAGAGCCCTACGAGCAGTACTTC	CASSQGLEPYEQYF